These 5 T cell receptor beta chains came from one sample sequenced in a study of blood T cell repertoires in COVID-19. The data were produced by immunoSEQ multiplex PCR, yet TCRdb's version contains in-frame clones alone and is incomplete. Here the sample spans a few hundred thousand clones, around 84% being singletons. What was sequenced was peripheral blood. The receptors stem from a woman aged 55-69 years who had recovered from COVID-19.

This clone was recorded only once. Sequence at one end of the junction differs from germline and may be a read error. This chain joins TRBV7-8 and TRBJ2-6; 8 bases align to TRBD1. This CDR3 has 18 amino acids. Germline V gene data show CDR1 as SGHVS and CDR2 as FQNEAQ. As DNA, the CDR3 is TGTGCCAGTAGCTTTAACCCAGGGGGCTCCTCTGGGGCCAACGTCCTGACTTTC. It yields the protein CASSFNPGGSSGANVLTF.

The CDR3 here is CAWSVGTSGYNEQFF. CDR3 in DNA: TGTGCCTGGAGTGTGGGGACTAGCGGTTACAATGAGCAGTTCTTC. The V and J genes are TRBV30 and TRBJ2-1, with TRBD2 matching 11 bases. V shed 0 bases, J shed 4 bases, and the junction held 2 bases outside the gene matches. CDR1 and CDR2 (germline): GTSNPN, SVGIG (reference sequence). The CDR3 contains 15 residues.

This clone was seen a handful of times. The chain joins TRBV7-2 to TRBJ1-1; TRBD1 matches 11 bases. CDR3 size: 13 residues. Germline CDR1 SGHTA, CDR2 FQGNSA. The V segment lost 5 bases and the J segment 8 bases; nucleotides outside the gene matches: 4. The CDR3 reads CASSPGQGAEAFF. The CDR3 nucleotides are TGTGCCAGCAGCCCCGGACAGGGGGCGGAAGCTTTCTTT.

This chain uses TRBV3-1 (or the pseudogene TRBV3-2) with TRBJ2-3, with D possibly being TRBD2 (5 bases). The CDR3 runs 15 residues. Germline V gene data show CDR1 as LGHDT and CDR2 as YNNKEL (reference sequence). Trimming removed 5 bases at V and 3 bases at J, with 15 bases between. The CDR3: CASSGLLPGTDTQYF. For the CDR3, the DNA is TGTGCCAGCAGCGGACTCCTCCCCGGGACAGATACGCAGTATTTT.

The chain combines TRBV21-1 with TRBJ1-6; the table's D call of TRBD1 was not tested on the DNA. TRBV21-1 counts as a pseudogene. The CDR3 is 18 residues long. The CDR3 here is CASTLGRDRGLRNSPLHF. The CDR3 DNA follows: TGTGCCAGCACTTTAGGACGGGACAGGGGGCTTCGGAATTCACCCCTCCACTTT.